This TCR beta chain emerged from a study of graft-versus-host responses after intestinal transplantation. Note on this clone: Its antigen is unidentified.

Sequenced by immunoSEQ multiplex PCR; TCRdb stores in-frame clones only, minus some. The repertoire includes just under 65,000 clones, 90% to 95% of them detected once, and 1.7% sits in the top ten. J was trimmed by 6 bases and V by 2 bases; bases with no gene match: 12. The CDR3 contains 16 residues. The germline V gene encodes CDR1 SNHLY and CDR2 FYNNEI. Whole-study results and caveats: Recipient bone marrow held GvH clones, some seen earlier in ileum or blood.

This sequence originates from a human donor who was the organ donor for an intestinal transplant. Specimen: unstimulated CD8+ T cells sorted from spleen or lymph node cells, collected before transplant. V usage is TRBV2 and J usage is TRBJ2-7, with 8 bases matching TRBD2. CDR3 amino acids: CASSECRSGSGCEQYF. The DNA of the CDR3 is TGTGCCAGCAGTGAATGTAGAAGCGGGAGTGGGTGCGAGCAGTACTTC.